This T cell receptor beta chain was sequenced during a study of blood T cell repertoires in COVID-19. Study at large: T cells, B-cell-depleted T cells, or PBMCs supplied cDNA or gDNA.

Germline V gene sequence: CDR1 SNHLY, CDR2 FYNNEI. This CDR3 region has 15 residues. The V and J ends lost 6 bases and 0 bases, in that order; junction bases with no gene match: 3. Sequencing used immunoSEQ multiplex PCR; TCRdb keeps in-frame clones, though not all of them. The sample yields around 220,000 clones, 85% to 90% seen once. Adults between about 18 and 95 years of age took part from under 25 US areas. Input material: PBMCs or T cells enriched from blood (not recorded which). The TCR was taken from a woman aged 50 to 65 with acute COVID-19. The V and J genes are TRBV2 and TRBJ2-2; 8 nucleotides match TRBD1. CDR3 sequence: CASSAGGPNTGELFF. In DNA form, the CDR3 reads TGTGCCAGCAGCGCAGGGGGCCCGAACACCGGGGAGCTGTTTTTT.